What follows is one T cell receptor (beta chain) and its context. Its specificity is not known. The V end was cut by 8 bases, the J end by 3 bases, with 13 bases between. The CDR3 loop spans 12 amino acids. Germline CDR1 and CDR2: SQVTM and ANQGSEA. This sample stems from a study of early T cells in non-severe SARS-CoV-2 infection. Across the whole study: Bulk RNA taken from unsorted whole blood was sequenced, leaving chains unpaired.

Separate cDNA molecules each had unique molecular identifiers attached to them. TCRdb ran MiXCR on the 5' RACE reads and lists one entry per CDR3 protein. The sample comprises just under 65,000 distinct CDR3 sequences, roughly 9% of which are singletons, and roughly 13% rests with the top ten. General observations from the study: The study's VDJdb matching favored anti-spike CD8 responses and missed private and CD4 specificities.

This chain joins TRBV29-1 and TRBJ1-2, with D possibly matching TRBD1 (5 bases). The sample in question was whole blood, obtained at baseline. This TCR came from an adult who was a healthcare worker with PCR-confirmed SARS-CoV-2 infection or an uninfected control (not recorded which). CDR3 loop: CSHRRGDYGYTF. In DNA form, the CDR3 reads TGCAGCCATAGGAGGGGCGACTATGGCTACACCTTC.